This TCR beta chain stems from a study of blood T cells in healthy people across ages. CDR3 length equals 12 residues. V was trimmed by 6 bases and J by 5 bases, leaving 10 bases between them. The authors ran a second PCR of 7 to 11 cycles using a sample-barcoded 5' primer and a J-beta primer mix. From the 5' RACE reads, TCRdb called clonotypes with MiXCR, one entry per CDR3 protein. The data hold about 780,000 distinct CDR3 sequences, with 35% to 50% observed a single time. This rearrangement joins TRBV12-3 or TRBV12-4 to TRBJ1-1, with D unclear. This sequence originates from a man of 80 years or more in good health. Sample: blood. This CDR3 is CASSTTGTEAFF. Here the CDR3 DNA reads TGTGCCAGCAGCACAACTGGGACTGAAGCTTTCTTT.